A single sample is the source of the 13 T cell receptor beta chains below, sequenced in a study of blood T cell repertoires in COVID-19. The method was immunoSEQ multiplex PCR; TCRdb's version includes in-frame clones alone and lacks a portion of them. Here the sample spans some 100,000 clones, more than 65% being singletons. The sample taken for sequencing was peripheral blood. These receptors were taken from a human donor in a cohort sampled during active COVID-19.

This clone was counted a single time. The chain employs TRBV5-4 and TRBJ2-3; D is perhaps TRBD2 (6 bases). The V gene lost 5 bases and the J gene lost 5 bases, with 18 bases spanning the gap. This CDR3 is built from 15 residues. Germline loops: CDR1 SGHNT, CDR2 YYREEE (reference sequence). DNA for the CDR3: TGTGCCAGCAGATCCCGGGACTCTAGGGAAGATACGCAGTATTTT. This gives the protein CASRSRDSREDTQYF.

This clone is a singleton in its sample. This chain uses TRBV18 with TRBJ1-2; 7 positions agree with TRBD1. V shed 5 bases, J shed 4 bases, and the junction held 4 bases outside the gene matches. The CDR3 sequence is 13 residues long. Germline V lookup: CDR1 KGHSH, CDR2 LQKENI. The CDR3 reads CASSSDRAYGYTF. The CDR3 region has the DNA TGTGCCAGCTCATCCGACAGGGCCTATGGCTACACCTTC. The full variable domain, rest sourced from reference TRBV18 and TRBJ1-2, is NAGVMQNPRHLVRRRGQEARLRCSPMKGHSHVYWYRQLPEEGLKFMVYLQKENIIDESGMPKERFSAEFPKEGPSILRIQQVVRGDSAAYFCASSSDRAYGYTFGSGTRLTVV.

The V call is TRBV3-1 (or the pseudogene TRBV3-2), the J call TRBJ2-1; weak D call: TRBD1 (6 bases). The CDR3 runs 15 residues. Germline V gene sequence: CDR1 LGHDT, CDR2 YNNKEL (reference sequence). V dropped 1 base and J dropped 4 bases, with 11 bases sitting between them. In nucleotides, the CDR3 is TGTGCCAGCAGCCAAGGACTTCAGGGGTACAATGAGCAGTTCTTC. This gives the protein CASSQGLQGYNEQFF.

The V and J genes are TRBV3-1 (or the pseudogene TRBV3-2) and TRBJ1-1; 8 bases align to TRBD1. The V gene end was trimmed by 4 bases and the J gene end by 8 bases; junction bases not matched to a gene: 9. The CDR3 sequence is 14 residues long. CDR1 and CDR2 (germline): LGHDT, YNNKEL (reference sequence). CDR3 DNA: TGTGCCAGCAGCCGCACCGGGACAGGAGACGAAGCTTTCTTT. Residues: CASSRTGTGDEAFF.

This chain uses TRBV7-2 with TRBJ2-4; weak D call: TRBD1 (6 bases). The V end was cut by 7 bases, the J end by 6 bases, with 22 bases between. The CDR3 is made up of 16 amino acids. Germline V gene sequence: CDR1 SGHTA, CDR2 FQGNSA. CDR3 residues: CASTLRTGFVPNIQYF. The CDR3 DNA follows: TGTGCCAGCACCCTTCGAACAGGGTTTGTTCCAAACATTCAGTACTTC.

This chain joins TRBV21-1 and TRBJ2-5; no DNA check was done on the table's D call, TRBD1. TRBV21-1 is recorded as a pseudogene. This CDR3 spans 13 amino acids. The CDR3 sequence is CASSYRHCETQYF. For the CDR3, the DNA is TGTGCCAGCAGCTACAGGCATTGTGAGACCCAGTACTTC.

The rearrangement links TRBV7-6 to TRBJ2-2; D remains ambiguous. CDR1 is SGHVS, CDR2 FNYEAQ, per germline. V lost 4 bases, J lost 7 bases, and 7 bases lay in between. The CDR3 extends over 12 amino acids. The CDR3, as DNA: TGTGCCAGCAGCTCAATGAGCGGGGAGCTGTTTTTT. It is translated as CASSSMSGELFF.

The V and J genes are TRBV15 and TRBJ2-3, with 8 bases fitting TRBD1. The CDR3 is 15 amino acids. Germline values: CDR1 LNHNV, CDR2 YYDKDF (reference sequence). The V and J ends lost 4 bases and 2 bases, in that order; junction bases with no gene match: 5. CDR3 DNA sequence: TGTGCCACCAGCATAGGGACAGGAGACACAGATACGCAGTATTTT. Amino acids: CATSIGTGDTDTQYF.

In this sample, this clone turned up once. The rearrangement links TRBV28 to TRBJ2-7; 9 nucleotides match TRBD1. There are 14 residues in the CDR3. V dropped 5 bases and J dropped 6; count of bases not matched to a gene: 8. Germline-derived CDR1 and CDR2 are MDHEN and SYDVKM. Here the CDR3 DNA reads TGTGCCAGCAGTCAGGGACAGGGTCTGGGCGAGCAGTACTTC. Its protein is CASSQGQGLGEQYF. The whole variable domain, filled in from reference TRBV28 and TRBJ2-7, reads DVKVTQSSRYLVKRTGEKVFLECVQDMDHENMFWYRQDPGLGLRLIYFSYDVKMKEKGDIPEGYSVSREKKERFSLILESASTNQTSMYLCASSQGQGLGEQYFGPGTRLTVT.

The J gene is TRBJ2-1, the V gene TRBV7-6, with 11 bases fitting TRBD2. CDR3 length: 17 residues. V was clipped by 0 bases and J by 6 bases; unmatched bases: 7. Per the germline V gene, CDR1 is SGHVS and CDR2 is FNYEAQ. The DNA of the CDR3 is TGTGCCAGCAGCTTAGCGGTACCGGGACTAGCGGTCAATGAGCAGTTCTTC. Translating it yields CASSLAVPGLAVNEQFF.

This clone showed up just once. V gene TRBV7-3 combines with J gene TRBJ2-1; no definite D call. The CDR3 length is 15 residues. The germline CDR1 and CDR2 sequences are SGHTA and FQGTGA. V lost 4 bases and J lost 5, with 15 bases in between. The CDR3 sequence is CASSSPAALHNEQFF. In nucleotides, the CDR3 is TGTGCCAGCAGCTCCCCCGCCGCACTACACAATGAGCAGTTCTTC. The whole variable domain, remainder taken from reference TRBV7-3 and TRBJ2-1, is GAGVSQTPSNKVTEKGKYVELRCDPISGHTALYWYRQSLGQGPEFLIYFQGTGAADDSGLPNDRFFAVRPEGSVSTLKIQRTERGDSAVYLCASSSPAALHNEQFFGPGTRLTVL.

J is TRBJ2-3 and V is TRBV21-1; the table's D gene call, TRBD2, was not cross checked with the DNA. TRBV21-1 constitutes a pseudogene. The CDR3 has 12 amino acids. The CDR3 nucleotides are TGTGCCAGCAGCAATTCGACAGATACGCAGTATTTT. As protein: CASSNSTDTQYF.

This rearrangement joins TRBV2 to TRBJ1-1; weak D call: TRBD1 (5 bases). The V gene's germline CDR1 is SNHLY and CDR2 FYNNEI. This CDR3 has 14 amino acids. V lost 6 bases, J lost 4 bases, and 15 bases lay in between. The chain's CDR3 is CASRQTGGVTEAFF. The CDR3 nucleotides read TGTGCCAGCAGGCAGACGGGGGGAGTCACTGAAGCTTTCTTT.